This is a list of T cell receptor beta chains from one sample in a study of T cells in Graves' hyperthyroidism and ophthalmopathy. TCRdb re-called the multiplex PCR reads through MiXCR, storing one row per CDR3 protein. The sample includes approximately 600,000 distinct CDR3 sequences, 14% of them seen just once. The sequenced sample consisted of blood. These receptors were taken from a woman in her 30s with Graves' hyperthyroidism that later progressed to Graves' ophthalmopathy. Each CDR3 is given with its conserved first and last residue. The D gene is left open where the match is weak. The listing skips clone size in some rows; elsewhere it reads once, few, many or a size class.

>many|TRBD2|19|TRBV6-2/TRBV6-3|TRBJ2-1
CASSYNVMRLAGEDNEQFF
TGTGCCAGCAGTTATAATGTTATGAGGCTAGCGGGAGAAGACAATGAGCAGTTCTTC
>many|-|12|TRBV7-2|TRBJ1-6
CASGVWGSPLHF
TGTGCCAGCGGGGTTTGGGGTTCACCCCTCCACTTT
>few|-|15|TRBV11-2|TRBJ1-1
CASSLGVDSHTEAFF
TGTGCCAGCAGCTTAGGGGTCGACAGTCACACTGAAGCTTTCTTT
>many|-|19|TRBV4-3|TRBJ2-4
CASSQDGTGAALAKNIQYF
TGCGCCAGCAGCCAAGACGGGACTGGGGCGGCTCTAGCCAAAAACATTCAGTACTTC
>few|TRBD1|15|TRBV30|TRBJ1-6
CAWSVGQGSDSPLHF
TGTGCCTGGAGTGTGGGACAGGGATCGGATTCACCCCTCCACTTT
>-|TRBD2|14|TRBV11-2|TRBJ2-2
CASSLRLAAGELFF
TGTGCCAGCAGCTTACGACTAGCGGCCGGGGAGCTGTTTTTT
>many|TRBD2|18|TRBV28|TRBJ2-1
CASSLSSGRAGMSNEQFF
TGTGCCAGCAGTTTAAGTAGCGGGAGGGCCGGGATGTCCAATGAGCAGTTCTTC
>many|-|12|TRBV2|TRBJ1-2
CASSEALPGYTF
TGTGCCAGCAGTGAAGCGCTTCCTGGCTACACCTTC
>many|TRBD2|17|TRBV20-1|TRBJ2-7
CSARDRASGGYPYEQYF
TGCAGTGCTAGAGATAGGGCTAGCGGGGGATACCCCTACGAGCAGTACTTC
>many|-|14|TRBV19|TRBJ2-1
CASRPTRRYNEQFF
TGTGCCTCAAGACCTACCAGGCGGTACAATGAGCAGTTCTTC
>-|TRBD1|15|TRBV7-8|TRBJ2-2
CASSHRQGGTGELFF
TGTGCCAGCAGCCACCGACAGGGGGGAACCGGGGAGCTGTTTTTT
>many|TRBD2|15|TRBV27|TRBJ2-2
CASSWEGSPTGELFF
TGTGCCAGCAGTTGGGAGGGAAGCCCCACCGGGGAGCTGTTTTTT
>-|TRBD1|13|TRBV11-3|TRBJ1-1
CASSLRQGAEAFF
TGTGCCAGCAGCTTGCGACAGGGGGCCGAAGCTTTCTTT
>many|TRBD2|16|TRBV10-2|TRBJ2-3
CASTSIAGEVGDTQYF
TGCGCCAGCACCTCAATAGCGGGAGAAGTGGGAGATACGCAGTATTTT
>many|-|15|TRBV4-3|TRBJ2-2
CASSQDHQGTGELFF
TGCGCCAGCAGCCAAGATCATCAGGGAACCGGGGAGCTGTTTTTT
>-|TRBD1|14|TRBV12-3/TRBV12-4|TRBJ1-1
CASNRGTANTEAFF
TGTGCCAGCAACAGGGGGACAGCAAACACTGAAGCTTTCTTT
>many|-|15|TRBV28|TRBJ1-4
CASSLRFSGAEKLFF
TGTGCCAGCAGTTTAAGGTTTAGTGGCGCTGAAAAACTGTTTTTT